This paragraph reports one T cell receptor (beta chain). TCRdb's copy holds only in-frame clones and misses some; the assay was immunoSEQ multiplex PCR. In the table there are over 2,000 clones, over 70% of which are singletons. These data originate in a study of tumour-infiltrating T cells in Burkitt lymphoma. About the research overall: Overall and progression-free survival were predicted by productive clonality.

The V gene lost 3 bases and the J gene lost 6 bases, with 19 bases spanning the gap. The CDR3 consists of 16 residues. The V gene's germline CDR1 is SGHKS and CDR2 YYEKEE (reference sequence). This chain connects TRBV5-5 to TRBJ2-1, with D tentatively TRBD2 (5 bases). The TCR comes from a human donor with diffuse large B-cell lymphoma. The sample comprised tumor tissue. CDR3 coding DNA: TGTGCCAGCAGCTCCCCGACCGTTATCCGGGGCAATGAGCAGTTCTTC. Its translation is CASSSPTVIRGNEQFF.